Each of the 17 T cell receptor beta chains below was sequenced from the same sample in a study of T cells in localized non-small cell lung cancer. Libraries were prepared by immunoSEQ multiplex PCR; TCRdb keeps only in-frame clonotypes and omits some of them. The profile shows around 3,100 clones, around 22% of them singletons. The source was lung tumor tissue, collected before any cancer treatment. The receptors were gathered from a man aged 40 to 70 with stage II squamous cell lung carcinoma.

V gene TRBV19 combines with J gene TRBJ1-2, with 7 nucleotides matching TRBD1. The CDR3 extends over 15 amino acids. Germline CDR1 reads LNHDA; CDR2 reads SQIVND (reference sequence). The V segment lost 6 bases and the J segment 5 bases; nucleotides outside the gene matches: 12. In nucleotides, the CDR3 is TGTGCCAGTAGGCCGAGATCGGACAGGCGATATGGCTACACCTTC. Translated, it gives CASRPRSDRRYGYTF.

This clone appeared a few times. V usage is TRBV28 and J usage is TRBJ1-5; D is possibly TRBD1 (5 bases). The CDR3 covers 13 residues. Trimming took 6 bases from V and 0 from J, leaving 6 bases between them. Germline loops: CDR1 MDHEN, CDR2 SYDVKM. The CDR3: CASRTGSNQPQHF. The CDR3 bases are TGTGCCAGCAGAACAGGTAGCAATCAGCCCCAGCATTTT. Full variable domain (rest looked up from reference TRBV28 and TRBJ1-5): DVKVTQSSRYLVKRTGEKVFLECVQDMDHENMFWYRQDPGLGLRLIYFSYDVKMKEKGDIPEGYSVSREKKERFSLILESASTNQTSMYLCASRTGSNQPQHFGDGTRLSIL.

This chain joins TRBV19 and TRBJ2-3; D may be TRBD1 (5 bases). Germline CDR1 reads LNHDA; CDR2 reads SQIVND (reference sequence). The V end lost 5 bases, the J end lost 2 bases, and 14 bases lay between the germline ends. There are 15 residues in the CDR3. The CDR3 nucleotides read TGTGCCAGTAGTCCGACAGAGTTCGACACAGATACGCAGTATTTT. It yields the protein CASSPTEFDTDTQYF.

This clone has a single count. The chain joins TRBV19 to TRBJ2-4; 13 bases line up with TRBD2. V lost 6 bases, J lost 5 bases, and 10 bases stayed unmatched. The length of the CDR3 is 17 residues. Germline CDR1 and CDR2: LNHDA and SQIVND (reference sequence). As DNA, the CDR3 is TGTGCCAGTAGGAAGGCAGGACTAGCGGGAGTAGAAAACATTCAGTACTTC. Amino acid sequence: CASRKAGLAGVENIQYF.

This clone showed up just a few times. The chain has TRBV18 and TRBJ2-7; D might be TRBD1 or TRBD2, each matching 5 bases. There are 13 residues in the CDR3. From germline, CDR1 is KGHSH and CDR2 LQKENI. V lost 5 bases, J lost 5 bases, and 13 bases lay in between. CDR3 region: CASSLPGTDEQYF. In DNA form, the CDR3 reads TGTGCCAGCTCATTGCCCGGGACGGACGAGCAGTACTTC.

This clone has a count of ten or more. The chain links TRBV11-3 to TRBJ2-3; 14 bases fit TRBD2. This CDR3 has 16 amino acids. V was pared by 5 bases and J by 1 base, with 2 bases of the junction left unmatched. Germline V gives CDR1 SGHNT, CDR2 YENEEA. The CDR3 is CASSQGLAGGTDTQYF. The CDR3 region has the DNA TGTGCCAGCAGCCAGGGACTAGCGGGGGGCACAGATACGCAGTATTTT.

The chain combines TRBV6-8 with TRBJ2-1, with 9 bases matching TRBD2. The CDR3 length is 13 residues. CDR1 and CDR2 (germline): MNHGY, SAAAGT. The V and J ends lost 10 bases and 8 bases, in that order; junction bases with no gene match: 9. The CDR3 DNA reads TGTGCCATCAGAGCGGGGGGCCGAGATGAGCAGTTCTTC. Its protein product is CAIRAGGRDEQFF.

V and J are TRBV19 and TRBJ2-1; a weak D match, TRBD2 (6 bases). V lost 11 bases, J lost 8 bases, and 22 bases lay in between. The CDR3 spans 14 residues. The germline V gene encodes CDR1 LNHDA and CDR2 SQIVND (reference sequence). CDR3 in amino acids: CASRKEGSGDEQFF. In DNA, the CDR3 is TGTGCCTCAAGGAAGGAAGGGTCGGGGGATGAGCAGTTCTTC.

This rearrangement joins TRBV19 to TRBJ1-5, with D possibly matching TRBD1 (6 bases). Per the germline V gene, CDR1 is LNHDA and CDR2 is SQIVND (reference sequence). The CDR3 has 14 amino acids. Trimming pared 5 bases from V and 6 bases from J, leaving 14 bases between. The CDR3 DNA is TGTGCCAGTAGTGGCTCAGGGGTGGCTCAGCCCCAGCATTTT. Amino acid sequence: CASSGSGVAQPQHF.

A few counts support this clone. CDR3 DNA: TGTGCCAGCAGCTTAGGGGCCGGGGGTCGACAAGAGACCCAGTACTTC. Protein product: CASSLGAGGRQETQYF. This chain links TRBV11-3 with TRBJ2-5; perhaps TRBD2 as D (6 bases). V dropped 1 base and J dropped 2 bases, with 14 bases sitting between them. The CDR3 loop spans 16 amino acids. Germline V lookup: CDR1 SGHNT, CDR2 YENEEA.

The chain has TRBV6-8 and TRBJ1-1, with TRBD1 as a possible D gene (5 bases). This CDR3 comprises 19 residues. V was pared by 5 bases and J by 10 bases, with 35 bases between. The germline CDR1 and CDR2 sequences are MNHGY and SAAAGT. CDR3 protein: CASSVRDQLVPVWDGRAFF. CDR3 nucleotides: TGTGCCAGCAGTGTCCGGGACCAACTAGTCCCCGTGTGGGATGGACGAGCTTTCTTT.

This clone was found a few times. This chain connects TRBV5-1 to TRBJ2-2, with D hard to call. V lost 0 bases and J lost 2, with 14 bases in between. Germline assignment: CDR1 SGHRS and CDR2 YFSETQ. The CDR3 extends over 17 amino acids. The CDR3 is CASSLAGSLSNTGELFF. The CDR3 nucleotides read TGCGCCAGCAGCTTGGCCGGGTCCTTGTCAAACACCGGGGAGCTGTTTTTT.

The chain links TRBV11-3 to TRBJ2-7, with D possibly TRBD2 on 6 matching bases. The V end lost 5 bases, the J end lost 9 bases, and 23 bases lay between the germline ends. From germline, CDR1 is SGHNT and CDR2 YENEEA. The CDR3 contains 15 residues. CDR3 loop: CASSLWGEGGSGQYF. The DNA for the CDR3 is TGTGCCAGCAGCCTTTGGGGGGAAGGAGGTAGCGGGCAGTACTTC.

The table lists this clone with a few counts. V is TRBV14 and J is TRBJ2-3; maybe TRBD2 (5 bases). The length of the CDR3 is 15 residues. Per germline, CDR1 SGHDN and CDR2 FVKESK. V dropped 0 bases and J dropped 4 bases, with 11 bases sitting between them. CDR3 sequence reads: CASSQDWTLPDTQYF. CDR3 DNA: TGTGCCAGCAGCCAAGATTGGACTCTACCAGATACGCAGTATTTT.

The chain has TRBV11-3 and TRBJ2-5; no clear D. The CDR3 covers 16 residues. V was trimmed by 2 bases and J by 2 bases, leaving 15 bases between them. The germline gives CDR1 SGHNT, CDR2 YENEEA. CDR3 sequence reads: CASSLTRWVEQETQYF. The CDR3 bases are TGTGCCAGCAGCTTAACCCGATGGGTTGAACAAGAGACCCAGTACTTC.

This clone is classed as medium-sized (0.01 to 0.1%). V gene TRBV11-3 combines with J gene TRBJ2-5; D perhaps matches TRBD1 (6 bases). Trimming stripped 5 bases from V and 5 bases from J, with 21 bases between. Germline CDR1 SGHNT, CDR2 YENEEA. The CDR3 loop spans 16 amino acids. The CDR3 DNA reads TGTGCCAGCAGCCAAACAGGGTCCCCCACATGGGAGACCCAGTACTTC. Residues: CASSQTGSPTWETQYF.

The sample holds a few counts of this clone. The chain has TRBV18 and TRBJ2-2; D remains unclear. With 2 bases removed from V and 2 bases from J, the gap between germline ends came to 3 bases. The CDR3 totals 13 residues. Germline V gene data show CDR1 as KGHSH and CDR2 as LQKENI. This chain's CDR3 is CASSPINTGELFF. The CDR3 DNA sequence: TGTGCCAGCTCACCAATAAACACCGGGGAGCTGTTTTTT.